The 11 T cell receptor beta chains in this list originate from one sample, sequenced in a study of shared clonotypes between healthy human individuals. Sequenced by immunoSEQ multiplex PCR; TCRdb stores in-frame clones only, minus some. The table shows millions of clones, with about 95% occurring only once. The sequenced material came from naive CD4+ T cells sorted from blood. Subset indicated: CD45RA+ positively selected. Receptors were obtained from a young man in good health.

The chain links TRBV6-1 to TRBJ2-1; 11 nucleotides align to TRBD2. Looked up from germline, CDR1 is MNHNS and CDR2 is SASEGT. This CDR3 is 16 amino acids long. The J segment lost 3 bases and the V segment lost 1 base, leaving 2 bases of the junction unmatched. The CDR3 protein is CASSEGTSGFYNEQFF. The CDR3 DNA follows: TGTGCCAGCAGTGAAGGGACTAGCGGGTTCTACAATGAGCAGTTCTTC.

The V and J genes are TRBV4-1 and TRBJ2-7; TRBD1 aligns across 9 bases. V trimming: 1 base; J trimming: 6 bases; junction bases outside the gene matches: 7. Germline V CDR1 and CDR2: MGHRA, YSYEKL. CDR3 size: 15 residues. The DNA for the CDR3 is TGCGCCAGCAGCCAAGCCGGGGACAGGGTATTCGAGCAGTACTTC. It specifies CASSQAGDRVFEQYF.

This chain uses TRBV18 with TRBJ1-1; D unresolved. This CDR3 region has 14 residues. CDR1 and CDR2 from the germline V gene are KGHSH and LQKENI. Between the trimmed V and J ends, which lost 3 bases and 0 bases, there was a span of 8 bases. CDR3 sequence: CASSPGVMNTEAFF. In DNA form, the CDR3 reads TGTGCCAGCTCACCTGGGGTAATGAACACTGAAGCTTTCTTT.

The chain employs TRBV21-1 and TRBJ2-7. TRBV21-1 represents a pseudogene. CDR3 size: 14 residues. The CDR3 DNA reads as TGTGCCAGCAGCAAAGAGACCGCCTACCACGAGCAGTACTTC. Its translation: CASSKETAYHEQYF.

The chain has TRBV27 and TRBJ2-1; no firm D call. V lost 3 bases and J lost 5, with 11 bases in between. The CDR3 sequence is 14 residues long. CDR1 and CDR2 from the germline V gene are MNHEY and SMNVEV (reference sequence). The CDR3 protein is CASSLTVRNNEQFF. The CDR3 region has the DNA TGTGCCAGCAGTTTGACGGTAAGAAACAATGAGCAGTTCTTC.

The rearrangement links TRBV9 to TRBJ1-5; possibly TRBD1 for D (6 bases). Trimming pared 4 bases from V and 0 bases from J, leaving 11 bases between. There are 15 residues in the CDR3. Germline CDR1 and CDR2: SGDLS and YYNGEE. Here the CDR3 DNA reads TGTGCCAGCAGCCCTGAGGGGGGTAGCAATCAGCCCCAGCATTTT. Its protein product is CASSPEGGSNQPQHF. Full variable domain (missing parts from reference TRBV9 and TRBJ1-5): DSGVTQTPKHLITATGQRVTLRCSPRSGDLSVYWYQQSLDQGLQFLIQYYNGEERAKGNILERFSAQQFPDLHSELNLSSLELGDSALYFCASSPEGGSNQPQHFGDGTRLSIL.

The chain carries TRBV28 and TRBJ1-6; weak D call: TRBD1 (6 bases). Germline CDR1 MDHEN, CDR2 SYDVKM. V was clipped by 6 bases and J by 7 bases, with 13 bases between them. This CDR3 spans 14 amino acids. Written as DNA, the CDR3 is TGTGCCAGCAGCCACAGGGAGGGGAATTCACCCCTCCACTTT. Amino acid sequence: CASSHREGNSPLHF.

The J gene is TRBJ2-2, the V gene TRBV6-5, with D maybe TRBD2 (5 bases). Germline-derived CDR1 and CDR2 are MNHEY and SVGAGI. The length of the CDR3 is 14 residues. V lost 5 bases and J 3 bases, leaving 10 bases between the germline ends. CDR3 bases: TGTGCCAGCAGTGAGGGTCTCGACACCGGGGAGCTGTTTTTT. It translates to CASSEGLDTGELFF.

For this clone: Within the sample, other DNA sequences also encode this same CDR3. The rearrangement joins TRBV7-9 to TRBJ2-1; D unresolved. The ends were cut back, 4 bases at V and 4 bases at J, with 8 bases in the middle. Germline CDR1 is SEHNR and CDR2 is FQNEAQ (reference sequence). The CDR3 sequence is 13 residues long. CDR3 region: CASSSVGYNEQFF. The CDR3 region has the DNA TGTGCCAGCAGCTCTGTGGGGTACAATGAGCAGTTCTTC. Combining the CDR3 with reference TRBV7-9 and TRBJ2-1 gives the whole variable domain DTGVSQNPRHKITKRGQNVTFRCDPISEHNRLYWYRQTLGQGPEFLTYFQNEAQLEKSRLLSDRFSAERPKGSFSTLEIQRTEQGDSAMYLCASSSVGYNEQFFGPGTRLTVL.

This chain connects TRBV5-4 to TRBJ1-1, with 11 bases lining up with TRBD1. The V gene end was trimmed by 0 bases and the J gene end by 0 bases; junction bases not matched to a gene: 7. The CDR3 has 18 amino acids. Germline V gene sequence: CDR1 SGHNT, CDR2 YYREEE (reference sequence). In DNA form, the CDR3 reads TGTGCCAGCAGCTTGGGGACAGGGGGCTGGTCCATGAACACTGAAGCTTTCTTT. This sequence encodes CASSLGTGGWSMNTEAFF.

This rearrangement joins TRBV5-1 to TRBJ2-1; TRBD1 aligns across 7 bases. CDR3 length: 15 amino acids. Germline CDR1 is SGHRS and CDR2 is YFSETQ. V shed 3 bases and J 0 bases; nucleotides not matched to a gene: 3. This CDR3 reads CASSSTGNSYNEQFF. The CDR3 nucleotides read TGCGCCAGCAGCTCGACAGGGAACTCCTACAATGAGCAGTTCTTC.